This T cell receptor (beta chain) was obtained from a study of cytomegalovirus exposure and HLA in healthy donors. The V and J ends lost 3 bases and 4 bases respectively, with 13 bases between them. CDR3 length: 14 residues. Germline V CDR1 and CDR2: SGHRS, YFSETQ. In the PCR, 60 Vbeta and 13 Jbeta primers were used. As processed by the authors: In a later analysis, the count reached roughly 80 million unique TCR beta chains, with about 10 million shared. TCRdb keeps only in-frame clones here, not all; method: immunoSEQ multiplex PCR. The D gene and trimming were derived from the DNA, and the V and J assignments and clone size from that table. The sample records 90,000 to 150,000 clones, around 78% being singletons.

The sequencing sample was made of PBMCs. The V and J genes are TRBV5-1 and TRBJ1-1, with D maybe TRBD1 (6 bases). The clonotype originates from a woman aged 25 to 39 in good health and CMV-seropositive. The CDR3 nucleotides read TGCGCCAGCAGCTCAGGGGTTCGGGGCACTGAAGCTTTCTTT. This encodes CASSSGVRGTEAFF.